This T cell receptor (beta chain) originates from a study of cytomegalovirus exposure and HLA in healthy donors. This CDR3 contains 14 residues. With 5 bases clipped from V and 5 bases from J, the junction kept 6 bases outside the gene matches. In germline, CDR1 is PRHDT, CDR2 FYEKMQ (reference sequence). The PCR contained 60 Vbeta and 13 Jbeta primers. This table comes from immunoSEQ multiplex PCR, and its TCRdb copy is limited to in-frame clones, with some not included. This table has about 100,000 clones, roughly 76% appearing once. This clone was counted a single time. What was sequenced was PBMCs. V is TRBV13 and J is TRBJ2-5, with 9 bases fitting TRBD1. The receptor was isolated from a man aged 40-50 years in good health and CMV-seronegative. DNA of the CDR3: TGTGCCAGCAGCATCGGACAGGGGAGGGAGACCCAGTACTTC. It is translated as CASSIGQGRETQYF.